This T cell receptor beta chain was recorded in a study of long-term antiretroviral therapy in people with HIV. In the study overall: By about a decade, the earliest samples predate the 2015 immediate-ART recommendation. Study outcomes and limitations: Relative to transplant donor controls, diversity remained lower despite increasing after ART.

A remark on this clone: Its matching antigen is unknown.

This was the immunoSEQ v3.0 assay at survey level. Per-sample sequencing targets were roughly 35,000-55,000 T-cell genomes. Clones were sequenced by immunoSEQ multiplex PCR, and TCRdb holds only the in-frame ones, with some missing. The sample consists of 20,000 to 25,000 clones, around 93% of them appearing once. Specimens retained roughly 0.95-11 million cryopreserved PBMC preceding DNA extraction. This CDR3 spans 16 amino acids. The trim removed 4 bases at V and 1 base at J, leaving 4 bases unmatched. Per the germline V gene, CDR1 is SGHNT and CDR2 is YYREEE (reference sequence). This chain links TRBV5-4 with TRBJ1-4; 10 bases are a match to TRBD1. This material consisted of unsorted PBMCs, taken 4.4 years after starting antiretroviral therapy. This receptor was taken from a woman aged 50 to 60 with HIV. The CDR3 nucleotides are TGTGCCAGCAGCGCGGACAGGGGGGGAACTAATGAAAAACTGTTTTTT. Its protein is CASSADRGGTNEKLFF. Based on the CDR3 plus reference TRBV5-4 and TRBJ1-4, the full variable domain is ETGVTQSPTHLIKTRGQQVTLRCSSQSGHNTVSWYQQALGQGPQFIFQYYREEENGRGNFPPRFSGLQFPNYSSELNVNALELDDSALYLCASSADRGGTNEKLFFGSGTQLSVL.